Below, 26 T cell receptor beta chains from the same sample are listed, as sequenced in a study of cytomegalovirus exposure and HLA in healthy donors. The study ran its PCR with 60 Vbeta and 13 Jbeta primers. Produced via immunoSEQ multiplex PCR; TCRdb's table is partial and in-frame only. The table lists fewer than 200,000 clones, around 80% of them singletons. Input material: PBMCs. These receptors were taken from a woman aged 45 to 65 in good health and CMV-seropositive.

The genes are TRBV19 and TRBJ1-1; perhaps TRBD1 as D (5 bases). The CDR3 has 15 residues. CDR1 and CDR2 from the germline V gene are LNHDA and SQIVND (reference sequence). The V and J ends lost 3 bases and 1 base respectively, with 12 bases between them. The CDR3 nucleotides read TGTGCCAGTAGTATGGGGCCGTTTCAGAACACTGAAGCTTTCTTT. Encoded protein: CASSMGPFQNTEAFF. The full variable domain, in which reference TRBV19 and TRBJ1-1 provide the parts outside the CDR3, is DGGITQSPKYLFRKEGQNVTLSCEQNLNHDAMYWYRQDPGQGLRLIYYSQIVNDFQKGDIAEGYSVSREKKESFPLTVTSAQKNPTAFYLCASSMGPFQNTEAFFGQGTRLTVV.

This clone was picked up one time. This chain uses TRBV27 with TRBJ2-7, with TRBD2 matching over 10 bases. Unmatched junction bases numbered 5, after V lost 4 bases and J lost 2 bases. This CDR3 spans 15 amino acids. CDR1 MNHEY and CDR2 SMNVEV come from the germline V gene (reference sequence). This CDR3 reads CASSYILAGTYEQYF. The CDR3 DNA sequence: TGTGCCAGCAGTTACATACTAGCGGGGACCTACGAGCAGTACTTC.

The chain employs TRBV29-1 and TRBJ2-3; D may be TRBD2 (6 bases). Germline lookup yields CDR1 SQVTM and CDR2 ANQGSEA. V was shortened by 5 bases and J by 3 bases, with 9 bases between the two germline ends. This CDR3 comprises 12 residues. Written as DNA, the CDR3 is TGCAGCGTTCAGGGACTTACAGATACGCAGTATTTT. Its protein product is CSVQGLTDTQYF.

This sequence joins TRBV18 and TRBJ2-5, with TRBD1 matching 7 bases. The germline V gene encodes CDR1 KGHSH and CDR2 LQKENI. This CDR3 has 16 residues. Trimming cost V 0 bases and J 4 bases; bases outside gene matches: 8. The CDR3 reads CASSPPAGTAGETQYF. The CDR3 DNA is TGTGCCAGCTCACCACCGGCCGGGACAGCCGGAGAGACCCAGTACTTC.

The chain employs TRBV4-2 and TRBJ1-1; D is possibly TRBD1 (5 bases). The CDR3 covers 16 residues. The germline gives CDR1 LGHNA, CDR2 YNFKEQ. V lost 4 bases, J lost 7 bases, and 22 bases lay in between. CDR3 in amino acids: CASSPKDGGAGGEAFF. CDR3 in DNA: TGTGCCAGCAGCCCGAAGGACGGTGGGGCCGGGGGTGAAGCTTTCTTT.

The chain joins TRBV6-5 to TRBJ1-1; TRBD1 might be the D (5 bases). V shed 2 bases and J shed 0 bases, with 13 bases lying between them. Per the germline V gene, CDR1 is MNHEY and CDR2 is SVGAGI. There are 16 residues in the CDR3. The CDR3 region is CASSYLQGTMNTEAFF. The CDR3 bases are TGTGCCAGCAGTTACCTCCAGGGAACAATGAACACTGAAGCTTTCTTT.

This clone was counted once. The rearrangement joins TRBV11-3 to TRBJ2-2, with 8 bases that match TRBD1. J was trimmed by 4 bases and V by 6 bases; bases with no gene match: 7. This CDR3 region has 15 residues. The germline V gene encodes CDR1 SGHNT and CDR2 YENEEA. The CDR3 sequence: CASSYGQGGTGELFF. The CDR3, as DNA: TGTGCCAGCAGTTATGGACAGGGCGGCACCGGGGAGCTGTTTTTT.

The V and J genes are TRBV7-2 and TRBJ2-3; 8 positions agree with TRBD2. The V gene end was trimmed by 5 bases and the J gene end by 0 bases; junction bases not matched to a gene: 7. Germline V gene data show CDR1 as SGHTA and CDR2 as FQGNSA. The CDR3 has 16 amino acids. The CDR3: CASSPGLAVSTDTQYF. CDR3 coding DNA: TGTGCCAGCAGCCCCGGACTAGCCGTCAGCACAGATACGCAGTATTTT.

The CDR3 sequence is CASTPLPGNQPQHF. CDR3 coding DNA: TGTGCCAGCACCCCGCTCCCGGGAAATCAGCCCCAGCATTTT. V gene TRBV2 combines with J gene TRBJ1-5; D unresolved. The CDR3 totals 14 residues. Germline V gene sequence: CDR1 SNHLY, CDR2 FYNNEI. The V gene lost 7 bases and the J gene lost 4 bases, with 14 bases spanning the gap. Using reference TRBV2 and TRBJ1-5 for the parts outside the CDR3, the full variable domain is EPEVTQTPSHQVTQMGQEVILRCVPISNHLYFYWYRQILGQKVEFLVSFYNNEISEKSEIFDDQFSVERPDGSNFTLKIRSTKLEDSAMYFCASTPLPGNQPQHFGDGTRLSIL.

The chain carries TRBV7-3 and TRBJ1-1, with D uncertain. The CDR3 covers 13 residues. Germline CDR1 is SGHTA and CDR2 is FQGTGA. V was cut by 2 bases and J by 6 bases, with 10 bases left in between. The CDR3 sequence is CASSLPGLAEAFF. The CDR3 DNA reads TGTGCCAGCAGCTTACCGGGGTTGGCTGAAGCTTTCTTT.

The chain employs TRBV4-2 and TRBJ2-1; 10 bases match TRBD2. The CDR3 extends over 18 amino acids. The germline gives CDR1 LGHNA, CDR2 YNFKEQ. The V gene end was trimmed by 4 bases and the J gene end by 5 bases; junction bases not matched to a gene: 14. The CDR3 is CASSLHGRAGGEDNEQFF. DNA for the CDR3: TGTGCCAGCAGCCTTCATGGGCGAGCGGGAGGGGAGGACAATGAGCAGTTCTTC.

This clone has more than one count but fewer than ten. V usage is TRBV5-4 and J usage is TRBJ2-1; TRBD2 matches at 11 bases. Germline values: CDR1 SGHNT, CDR2 YYREEE (reference sequence). Germline trimming cut 4 bases from V and 5 bases from J; bases unmatched to any gene: 2. There are 14 residues in the CDR3. The DNA for the CDR3 is TGTGCCAGCAGCCTAGCGGGGGGCAACAATGAGCAGTTCTTC. This codes for CASSLAGGNNEQFF.

CDR3 coding DNA: TGCGCCAGCAGCCAAGAAGCGGAAGATTATAGCAATCAGCCCCAGCATTTT. As protein: CASSQEAEDYSNQPQHF. The rearrangement links TRBV4-1 to TRBJ1-5; D call uncertain. The CDR3 runs 17 residues. The germline CDR1 and CDR2 sequences are MGHRA and YSYEKL. The V gene lost 0 bases and the J gene lost 0 bases, with 12 bases spanning the gap.

The J gene is TRBJ2-1, the V gene TRBV5-6; 8 bases are a match to TRBD2. V dropped 4 bases and J dropped 6; count of bases not matched to a gene: 12. Germline lookup yields CDR1 SGHDT and CDR2 YYEEEE. The CDR3 is made up of 16 amino acids. The CDR3 here is CASSPRTSYRINEQFF. CDR3 coding DNA: TGTGCCAGCAGCCCTCGGACTAGCTACCGTATCAATGAGCAGTTCTTC. Using reference TRBV5-6 and TRBJ2-1 for the parts outside the CDR3, the full variable domain is DAGVTQSPTHLIKTRGQQVTLRCSPKSGHDTVSWYQQALGQGPQFIFQYYEEEERQRGNFPDRFSGHQFPNYSSELNVNALLLGDSALYLCASSPRTSYRINEQFFGPGTRLTVL.

The CDR3 spells CASSKAGDSYEQYF. In DNA, the CDR3 is TGTGCCAGTAGTAAGGCAGGGGACTCCTACGAGCAGTACTTC. The chain is built from TRBV19 and TRBJ2-7; tentative D call: TRBD1 (6 bases). The V and J ends lost 4 bases and 0 bases respectively, with 10 bases between them. This CDR3 is 14 amino acids long. From germline, CDR1 is LNHDA and CDR2 SQIVND (reference sequence).

The V gene is TRBV7-6, the J gene TRBJ2-7; 10 bases fit TRBD2. Germline-derived CDR1 and CDR2 are SGHVS and FNYEAQ. This CDR3 is 16 amino acids long. Trimming at V came to 4 bases and at J to 1 base, leaving 7 bases not matched to a gene. The DNA for the CDR3 is TGTGCCAGCAGCTCCCTTACTAGCGGGGCTTCCTACGAGCAGTACTTC. Its protein is CASSSLTSGASYEQYF. Based on the CDR3 plus reference TRBV7-6 and TRBJ2-7, the full variable domain is GAGVSQSPRYKVTKRGQDVALRCDPISGHVSLYWYRQALGQGPEFLTYFNYEAQQDKSGLPNDRFSAERPEGSISTLTIQRTEQRDSAMYRCASSSLTSGASYEQYFGPGTRLTVT.

This clone was seen a single time. This chain connects TRBV28 to TRBJ2-2; D might be TRBD1 (6 bases). There are 14 residues in the CDR3. The V gene lost 6 bases and the J gene lost 7 bases, with 15 bases spanning the gap. In germline, CDR1 is MDHEN, CDR2 SYDVKM. The CDR3 DNA reads as TGTGCCAGCAGAGAAAGGGGGTTGGGCGGGGAGCTGTTTTTT. It translates to CASRERGLGGELFF.

The rearrangement uses TRBV15 and TRBJ2-1, with 7 bases fitting TRBD2. With 3 bases clipped from V and 5 bases from J, the junction kept 4 bases outside the gene matches. This CDR3 is built from 14 residues. CDR1 and CDR2 from the germline V gene are LNHNV and YYDKDF (reference sequence). The CDR3 loop reads CATSRGAGNNEQFF. The CDR3 region has the DNA TGTGCCACCAGCAGGGGAGCGGGAAACAATGAGCAGTTCTTC.

This clone turned up a few times. Written as DNA, the CDR3 is TGTGCCAGCAGCTTGTCTAGCGATGAGCAGTTCTTC. Translation: CASSLSSDEQFF. The V call is TRBV11-3, the J call TRBJ2-1, with D possibly being TRBD2 (6 bases). V shed 3 bases and J shed 8 bases, with 8 bases lying between them. The CDR3 sequence is 12 residues long. Germline V lookup: CDR1 SGHNT, CDR2 YENEEA.

The table lists this clone with a count of one. The CDR3 DNA reads TGTGCCAGCAGCCAAGATCGGTTGGCGGGGGTTACACAAGAGACCCAGTACTTC. This codes for CASSQDRLAGVTQETQYF. The chain recombines TRBV4-2 with TRBJ2-5, with 7 bases aligning to TRBD2. V shed 0 bases and J 2 bases; nucleotides not matched to a gene: 12. Germline V CDR1 and CDR2: LGHNA, YNFKEQ. The CDR3 has 18 residues.

The rearrangement uses TRBV5-4 and TRBJ1-1; TRBD1 might be the D (6 bases). The V end was cut by 1 base, the J end by 0 bases, with 16 bases between. This CDR3 comprises 17 residues. CDR1 is SGHNT and CDR2 is YYREEE in the germline V gene (reference sequence). This CDR3 is CASSLSYTGRVNTEAFF. CDR3 nucleotide sequence: TGTGCCAGCAGCTTGTCATATACAGGGAGGGTGAACACTGAAGCTTTCTTT.

The chain recombines TRBV19 with TRBJ1-2; 7 bases match TRBD1. Unmatched junction bases numbered 6, after V lost 5 bases and J lost 0 bases. From germline, CDR1 is LNHDA and CDR2 SQIVND (reference sequence). CDR3 length equals 15 residues. CDR3 sequence (DNA): TGTGCCAGTAGTGCCCGGGACAGATCTAACTATGGCTACACCTTC. Residues: CASSARDRSNYGYTF.

The V call is TRBV7-9, the J call TRBJ1-1; D gene unclear. The CDR3 is 17 amino acids. From germline, CDR1 is SEHNR and CDR2 FQNEAQ (reference sequence). V shed 1 base and J shed 5 bases, with 20 bases lying between them. The CDR3 reads CASSLVDSTGRGTEAFF. In DNA form, the CDR3 reads TGTGCCAGCAGCTTAGTAGACTCCACGGGTCGAGGGACTGAAGCTTTCTTT.

The rearrangement joins TRBV5-4 to TRBJ1-2; D is undetermined. The CDR3 loop spans 13 amino acids. Germline CDR1 SGHNT, CDR2 YYREEE (reference sequence). The V end lost 0 bases, the J end lost 6 bases, and 9 bases lay between the germline ends. DNA for the CDR3: TGTGCCAGCAGCTTGGCCGGGATCGATGGCTACACCTTC. Translating gives CASSLAGIDGYTF.

The gene calls are TRBV27 and TRBJ2-1, with D uncertain. The germline V gene has CDR1 MNHEY and CDR2 SMNVEV (reference sequence). V was cut by 6 bases and J by 4 bases, with 19 bases left in between. The CDR3 contains 16 residues. CDR3 DNA: TGTGCCAGCAGCCCCCTTGGCAGGTTGGAATACAATGAGCAGTTCTTC. Protein: CASSPLGRLEYNEQFF.

This chain joins TRBV10-3 and TRBJ2-5; TRBD2 aligns across 10 bases. Unmatched junction bases numbered 3, after V lost 4 bases and J lost 1 base. Germline V gene data show CDR1 as ENHRY and CDR2 as SYGVKD. The CDR3 is 15 residues long. This CDR3 is CAISGASGSQETQYF. The CDR3 DNA follows: TGTGCCATCAGTGGGGCTAGCGGGAGCCAAGAGACCCAGTACTTC.